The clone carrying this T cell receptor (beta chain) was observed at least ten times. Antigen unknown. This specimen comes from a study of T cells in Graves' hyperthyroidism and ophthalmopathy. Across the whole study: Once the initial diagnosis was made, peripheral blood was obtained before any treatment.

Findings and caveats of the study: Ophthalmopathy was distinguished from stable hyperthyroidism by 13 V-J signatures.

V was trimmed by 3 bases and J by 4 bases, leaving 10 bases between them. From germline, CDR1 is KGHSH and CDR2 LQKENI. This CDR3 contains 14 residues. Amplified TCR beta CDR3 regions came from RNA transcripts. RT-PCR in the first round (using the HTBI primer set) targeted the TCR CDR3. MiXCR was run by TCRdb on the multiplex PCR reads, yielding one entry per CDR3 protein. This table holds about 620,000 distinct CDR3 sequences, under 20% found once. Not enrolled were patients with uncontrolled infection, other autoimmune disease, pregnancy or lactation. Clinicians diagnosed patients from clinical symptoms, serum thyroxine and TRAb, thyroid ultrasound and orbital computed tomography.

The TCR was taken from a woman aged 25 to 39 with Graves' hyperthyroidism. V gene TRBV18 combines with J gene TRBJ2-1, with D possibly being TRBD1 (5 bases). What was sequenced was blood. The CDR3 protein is CASSPIRVYNEQFF. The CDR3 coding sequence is TGTGCCAGCTCACCGATCAGGGTATACAATGAGCAGTTCTTC.